Included here is one T cell receptor beta chain sequence, with context. The target antigen is unknown. Here immunoSEQ multiplex PCR was the method, and the copy in TCRdb shows in-frame clones only, minus some. The profile shows about 130,000 clones, approximately 80% of them singletons. The donors were members of the validation cohort, which comprised more than 90 subjects and was separate from the first cohort of roughly 700 subjects. The source of the sample is a study of cytomegalovirus exposure and HLA in healthy donors. General observations from the study: The study recorded 150 to 200 TCR beta chains that were cytomegalovirus-associated. Specific recognition of CMV antigens was confirmed in vitro for a few chains (all CMV-associated). Reportedly, diagnosis of cytomegalovirus status by the classifier showed high specificity and sensitivity.

Trimming cost V 5 bases and J 2 bases; bases outside gene matches: 2. The CDR3 is 13 residues long. Germline CDR1 ENHRY, CDR2 SYGVKD. Sequenced sample: PBMCs. This clonotype originated in a man aged 25-45 years in good health and CMV-seropositive. The chain has TRBV10-3 and TRBJ1-2; 7 bases match TRBD1. The CDR3 nucleotides read TGTGCCATCAGTCCGACAGGGAACTATGGCTACACCTTC. As protein: CAISPTGNYGYTF.